One T cell receptor (beta chain) is described in this entry. Its antigen is unidentified. Unique molecular identifiers were built into the TCRbeta library. A single record per CDR3 protein comes from TCRdb applying MiXCR to the PCR reads. The table lists 190,000 or so distinct CDR3 sequences, 5.5% to 7% of them singletons. This record comes from a study of T-cell reconstitution after alpha-beta-depleted transplantation in children. Trimming took off 6 bases at V and 2 bases at J, with 19 bases between the two ends. CDR3 length equals 16 residues. General observations from the study: Reportedly, alpha-beta T cells present about two months post-transplant originated from several hundred expanded clones of graft origin.

The chain is built from TRBV12-3 or TRBV12-4 and TRBJ2-5, with D unclear. Sequences were derived from PBMCs, sampled before TCRalphabeta/CD19-depleted stem cell transplant. This TCR was recovered from a girl less than two years old with combined immunodeficiency, due to receive a stem cell transplant. The CDR3 loop reads CASSPGPAASQETQYF. The CDR3, as DNA: TGTGCCAGCAGCCCAGGCCCCGCGGCCTCGCAAGAGACCCAGTACTTC.